This T cell receptor (beta chain) was observed in a study of response to subunit inactivated influenza vaccine. Study-wide points: Seasonal influenza vaccination, on each occasion, was suggested by the authors to recruit few new T cells.

The germline CDR1 and CDR2 sequences are KGHDR and SFDVKD. The CDR3 sequence is 12 residues long. The V and J ends lost 3 bases and 8 bases respectively, with 7 bases between them. TCRdb passed the RT-PCR reads through MiXCR, listing each CDR3 protein once. Found here are about 520,000 distinct CDR3 sequences, about 25% of them singletons; the top ten hold 1.5% to 2%. With regard to this clonotype: Antigen specificity is unknown.

The sequence came from a man aged 50-59 years who received an inactivated influenza vaccine. This material consisted of CD4+ T cells sorted from PBMCs, taken about 5 days after vaccination. V is TRBV24-1 and J is TRBJ2-1; D call uncertain. CDR3 bases: TGTGCCACCAGTGATCGGGTTTATGAGCAGTTCTTC. The encoded protein is CATSDRVYEQFF.